The rows below give T cell receptor beta chains drawn from one sample of a study of CD8+ T cells in alopecia areata. Profiled with immunoSEQ multiplex PCR; TCRdb holds only in-frame clones, not every one. In the table there are roughly 280,000 clones, 50% to 75% of which are singletons. The source material was CD4+ T cells sorted from blood, sampled around week 54, from a patient treated with tofacitinib. The receptors here all came from a human donor with alopecia areata. Each CDR3 is given with its conserved first and last residue. Each record gives: CDR3 length, V gene, D gene, J gene, clone size, CDR3 DNA, CDR3 protein. A D gene is named only where the DNA matches it firmly. Expanded clones are given a class, and other clones once, few, many or no size at all.

12	TRBV18	.	TRBJ1-2	.	TGTGCCAGCTCTCACAGGGACGGTGGCTACACCTTC	CASSHRDGGYTF
15	TRBV27	.	TRBJ1-1	.	TGTGCCAGCAGTTTCGGGCCCAATTTGAACACTGAAGCTTTCTTT	CASSFGPNLNTEAFF
15	TRBV15	TRBD1	TRBJ1-5	once	TGTGCCACCAGCAGAGGACAGGGAGTGAATCAGCCCCAGCATTTT	CATSRGQGVNQPQHF
13	TRBV29-1	TRBD2	TRBJ2-3	few	TGCAGCGTTGTGGCTAGCGGGGGTAATACGCAGTATTTT	CSVVASGGNTQYF
12	TRBV27	.	TRBJ1-1	.	TGTGCCAGCAGTCGAGGGAACACTGAAGCTTTCTTT	CASSRGNTEAFF
15	TRBV9	.	TRBJ1-5	.	TGTGCCAGCAGCGATAATGAGGGGAACAATCAGCCCCAGCATTTT	CASSDNEGNNQPQHF
14	TRBV15	.	TRBJ2-3	.	TGTGCCACCAGCAGACAGTTTGGGGGAGATACGCAGTATTTT	CATSRQFGGDTQYF
10	TRBV2	.	TRBJ2-1	.	TGTGCCAGCAGTGAAAGCGAGCAGTTCTTC	CASSESEQFF
14	TRBV18	.	TRBJ1-4	.	TGTGCCAGCTCACCAGGGCCAGTCGGTGAAAAACTGTTTTTT	CASSPGPVGEKLFF
16	TRBV7-9	TRBD1	TRBJ1-1	few	TGTGCCAGCAGCCCTACTTGGGACAGTTTGAACACTGAAGCTTTCTTT	CASSPTWDSLNTEAFF
16	TRBV6-5	.	TRBJ2-7	.	TGTGCCAGCAGTTACTCGAAGAGGACACCCGAATACGAGCAGTACTTC	CASSYSKRTPEYEQYF
13	TRBV30	.	TRBJ1-1	.	TGTGCCTGGAGCTCGGGGTTTATCACTGAAGCTTTCTTT	CAWSSGFITEAFF
15	TRBV6-1	.	TRBJ1-5	.	TGTGCCAGCAGTGATGGGGGGACGGTGGGGCAGCCCCAGCATTTT	CASSDGGTVGQPQHF
13	TRBV27	.	TRBJ1-1	.	TGTGCCAGCAGCGTATGGGGGACCACTGAAGCTTTCTTT	CASSVWGTTEAFF
14	TRBV7-8	.	TRBJ2-1	few	TGTGCCAGCAGCTTGGGGAGCTCCTACAATGAGCAGTTCTTC	CASSLGSSYNEQFF
13	TRBV29-1	TRBD1	TRBJ2-2	.	TGCAGCTTCACAGGGGCGAACACCGGGGAGCTGTTTTTT	CSFTGANTGELFF
11	TRBV6-1	.	TRBJ1-1	few	TGTGCCAGCAGTGAATTCCACAGTGCTTTCTTT	CASSEFHSAFF
18	TRBV30	.	TRBJ2-1	few	TGTGCCTGGAGAGAGGGGGGCAGGTTGGTTCGTTCGTTCAATGAGCAGTTCTTC	CAWREGGRLVRSFNEQFF
11	TRBV30	TRBD1	TRBJ2-1	.	TGTGCCTGCGACAGGGGGCTTGAGCAGTTCTTC	CACDRGLEQFF
13	TRBV7-9	.	TRBJ2-3	.	TGTGCCAGCAGCCCACTAAGCACAGATACGCAGTATTTT	CASSPLSTDTQYF
13	TRBV13	.	TRBJ2-5	.	TGTGCCAGCAGCCCACAGGGACGAGAGACCCAGTACTTC	CASSPQGRETQYF
13	TRBV10-2	.	TRBJ1-5	.	TGCGCCAGCAAAGAGGCAACCTCGGGGCCCCAGCATTTT	CASKEATSGPQHF
16	TRBV10-3	TRBD2	TRBJ2-3	.	TGTGCCATCAGTGAGTCGGCGGGGGGGCTCACAGATACGCAGTATTTT	CAISESAGGLTDTQYF
13	TRBV9	.	TRBJ2-2	.	TGTGCCAGCAGCGTGAAGACCACAGGGGAGCTGTTTTTT	CASSVKTTGELFF
14	TRBV2	.	TRBJ2-7	.	TGTGCCAGCAGTGAGACAGGTCTAGCCTACGAGCAGTACTTC	CASSETGLAYEQYF
15	TRBV27	TRBD1	TRBJ2-3	.	TGTGCCAGCAGTTTAAGGGACAGGCCCACAGATACGCAGTATTTT	CASSLRDRPTDTQYF
12	TRBV7-9	.	TRBJ2-5	.	TGTGCCAGCAGCTTATCCCGAGAGACCCAGTACTTC	CASSLSRETQYF
12	TRBV29-1	TRBD2	TRBJ2-5	.	TGCAGCGTTAGCGGGAACCAAGAGACCCAGTACTTC	CSVSGNQETQYF
12	TRBV5-6	.	TRBJ2-3	.	TGTGCCAGCAGCAGTTTCACAGATACGCAGTATTTT	CASSSFTDTQYF
13	TRBV9	.	TRBJ2-5	few	TGTGCCAGCAGCGGCGGCGTGGAAGAGACCCAGTACTTC	CASSGGVEETQYF
15	TRBV29-1	TRBD1	TRBJ1-5	.	TGCAGCGTTGGAGACAGGGGGCGCGAGAATCAGCCCCAGCATTTT	CSVGDRGRENQPQHF
16	TRBV25-1	.	TRBJ2-5	.	TGTGCCAGCACCAAAGGGGTCAGCGGAAGCCCAGAGACCCAGTACTTC	CASTKGVSGSPETQYF
11	TRBV20-1	TRBD2	TRBJ2-1	.	TGCAGTGCTTCAACTAGCGCCGAGCAGTTCTTC	CSASTSAEQFF
15	TRBV30	.	TRBJ1-3	.	TGTGCCTGGAGCCTCCGGGCCAGTAACGGAAACACCATATATTTT	CAWSLRASNGNTIYF
15	TRBV18	TRBD2	TRBJ2-7	.	TGTGCCAGCTCACCAAGTAGCGGGGGGGCGGCCGAGCAGTACTTC	CASSPSSGGAAEQYF
13	TRBV30	TRBD1	TRBJ2-3	few	TGTGCCGGGGGACAGCGATTCACAGATACGCAGTATTTT	CAGGQRFTDTQYF
14	TRBV4-1	TRBD2	TRBJ2-7	few	TGCGCCAGCAGCTCCCCCGGGGGGGCGGGGGAGCAGTACTTC	CASSSPGGAGEQYF
12	TRBV30	.	TRBJ1-1	.	TGTGCGGGACGGGCCCAGGGCACTGAAGCTTTCTTT	CAGRAQGTEAFF
14	TRBV7-6	.	TRBJ2-3	.	TGTGCCAGCAGCCTTTCGGGGGGCACAGATACGCAGTATTTT	CASSLSGGTDTQYF
13	TRBV30	.	TRBJ1-5	.	TGTGCCTGGGGGGACGGGGGTAGCCAGCCCCAGCATTTT	CAWGDGGSQPQHF
15	TRBV6-5	.	TRBJ2-2	.	TGTGCCAGCAGAGGTGCAGGGTCAGCGACCGGGGAGCTGTTTTTT	CASRGAGSATGELFF
12	TRBV29-1	TRBD1	TRBJ2-5	once	TGCAGCGGAAACAGGGGACAAGAGACCCAGTACTTC	CSGNRGQETQYF
16	TRBV5-1	.	TRBJ2-4	.	TGCGCCAGCAGCCCCCTGACAGGAGCGGGGCTCGGAGATCAGTACTTC	CASSPLTGAGLGDQYF
12	TRBV29-1	.	TRBJ1-2	.	TGCAGCGTTGAACCTCAGGGTTGGGGCTACACCTTC	CSVEPQGWGYTF
13	TRBV7-8	.	TRBJ2-5	.	TGTGCCAGCAGTCGACGTCCCCAAGAGACCCAGTACTTC	CASSRRPQETQYF